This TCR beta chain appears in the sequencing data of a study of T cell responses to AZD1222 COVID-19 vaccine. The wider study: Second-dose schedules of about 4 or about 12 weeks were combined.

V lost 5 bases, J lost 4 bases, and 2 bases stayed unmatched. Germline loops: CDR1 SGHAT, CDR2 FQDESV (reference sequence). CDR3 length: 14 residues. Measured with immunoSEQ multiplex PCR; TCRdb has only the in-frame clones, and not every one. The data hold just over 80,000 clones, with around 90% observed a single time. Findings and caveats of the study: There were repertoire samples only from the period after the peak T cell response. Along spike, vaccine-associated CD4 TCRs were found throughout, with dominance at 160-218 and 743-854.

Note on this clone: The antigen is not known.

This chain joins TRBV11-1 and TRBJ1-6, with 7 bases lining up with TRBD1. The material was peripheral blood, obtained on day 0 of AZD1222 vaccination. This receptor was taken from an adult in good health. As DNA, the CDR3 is TGTGCCAGCAGCGGACAGGTGTATAATTCACCCCTCCACTTT. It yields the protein CASSGQVYNSPLHF.